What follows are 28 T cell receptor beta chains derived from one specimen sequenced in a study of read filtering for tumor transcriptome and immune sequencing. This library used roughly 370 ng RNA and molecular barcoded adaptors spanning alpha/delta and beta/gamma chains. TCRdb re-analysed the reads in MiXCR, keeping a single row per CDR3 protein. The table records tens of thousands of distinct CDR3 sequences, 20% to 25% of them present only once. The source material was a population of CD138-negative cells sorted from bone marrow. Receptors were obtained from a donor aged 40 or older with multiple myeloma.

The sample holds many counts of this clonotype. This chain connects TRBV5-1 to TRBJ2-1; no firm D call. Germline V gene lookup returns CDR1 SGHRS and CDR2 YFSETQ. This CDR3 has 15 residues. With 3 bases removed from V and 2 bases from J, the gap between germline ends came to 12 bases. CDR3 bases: TGCGCCAGCAGCTACTTAGGTTCCCCCTACAATGAGCAGTTCTTC. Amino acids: CASSYLGSPYNEQFF.

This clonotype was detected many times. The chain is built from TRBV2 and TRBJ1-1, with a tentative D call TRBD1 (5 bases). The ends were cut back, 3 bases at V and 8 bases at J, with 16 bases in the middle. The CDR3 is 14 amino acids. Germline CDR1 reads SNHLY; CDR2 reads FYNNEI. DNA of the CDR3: TGTGCCAGCAGTGATGTATTTCCCGGGACCGAAGCTTTCTTT. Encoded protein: CASSDVFPGTEAFF.

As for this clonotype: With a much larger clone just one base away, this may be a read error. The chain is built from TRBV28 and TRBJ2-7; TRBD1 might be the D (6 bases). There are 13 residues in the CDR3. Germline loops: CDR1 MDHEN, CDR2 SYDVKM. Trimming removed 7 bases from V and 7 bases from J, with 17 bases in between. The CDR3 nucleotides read TGTGCCAGCATCGAAACAGGGTCGAGGGAGCAGTACTTC. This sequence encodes CASIETGSREQYF.

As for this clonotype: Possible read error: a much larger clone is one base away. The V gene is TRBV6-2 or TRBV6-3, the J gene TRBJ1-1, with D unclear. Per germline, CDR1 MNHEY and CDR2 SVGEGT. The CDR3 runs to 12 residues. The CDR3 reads CAGSGEAREAFF. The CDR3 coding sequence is TGTGCCGGCAGTGGGGAGGCGCGAGAGGCTTTCTTT.

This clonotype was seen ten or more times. For the CDR3, the DNA is TGTGCCAGCACCTCCGTCATAGCGGGGGGGAATGAGCAGTTCTTC. Translation: CASTSVIAGGNEQFF. The V call is TRBV12-3 or TRBV12-4, the J call TRBJ2-1, with TRBD2 matching 11 bases. This CDR3 has 15 residues. After removal of 7 bases from V and 7 bases from J, the junction contained 9 bases not matched to a gene.

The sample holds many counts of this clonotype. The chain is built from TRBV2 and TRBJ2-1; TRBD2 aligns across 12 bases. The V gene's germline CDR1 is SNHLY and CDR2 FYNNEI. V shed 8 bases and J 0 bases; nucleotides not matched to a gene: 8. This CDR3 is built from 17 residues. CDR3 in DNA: TGTGCCAGCCTACGGACTAGCGGGATCCGCTCCTACAATGAGCAGTTCTTC. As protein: CASLRTSGIRSYNEQFF.

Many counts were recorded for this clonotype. CDR3 amino acids: CASRLTVGEQFF. CDR3 DNA sequence: TGTGCCAGCAGACTGACAGTAGGTGAGCAGTTCTTC. The V call is TRBV12-3 or TRBV12-4, the J call TRBJ2-1; tentative D call: TRBD1 (5 bases). This CDR3 spans 12 amino acids. Trimming removed 6 bases at V and 9 bases at J, with 12 bases between.

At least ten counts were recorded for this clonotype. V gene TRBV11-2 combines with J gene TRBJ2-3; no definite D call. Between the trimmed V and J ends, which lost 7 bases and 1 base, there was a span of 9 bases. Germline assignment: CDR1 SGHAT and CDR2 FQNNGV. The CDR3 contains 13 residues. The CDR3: CASNPARTDTQYF. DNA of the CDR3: TGTGCCAGCAACCCGGCCCGCACAGATACGCAGTATTTT.

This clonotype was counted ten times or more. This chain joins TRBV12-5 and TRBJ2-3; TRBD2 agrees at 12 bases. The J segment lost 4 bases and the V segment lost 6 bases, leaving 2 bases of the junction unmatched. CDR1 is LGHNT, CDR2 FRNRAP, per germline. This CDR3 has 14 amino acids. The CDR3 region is CASGPSGGADTQYF. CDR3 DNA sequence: TGTGCTAGTGGCCCTAGCGGGGGGGCAGATACGCAGTATTTT.

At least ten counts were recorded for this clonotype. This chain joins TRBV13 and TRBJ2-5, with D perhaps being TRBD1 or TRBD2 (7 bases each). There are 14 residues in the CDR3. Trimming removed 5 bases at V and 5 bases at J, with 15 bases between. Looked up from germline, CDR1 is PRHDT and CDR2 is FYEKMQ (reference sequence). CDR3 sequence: CASSIRQGGETQYF. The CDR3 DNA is TGTGCCAGCAGCATCCGACAGGGAGGGGAGACCCAGTACTTC.

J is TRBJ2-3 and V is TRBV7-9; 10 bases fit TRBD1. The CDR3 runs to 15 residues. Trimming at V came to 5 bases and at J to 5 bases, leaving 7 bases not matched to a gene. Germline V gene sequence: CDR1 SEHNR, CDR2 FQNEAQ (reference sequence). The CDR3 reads CASSPGTGDGDTQYF. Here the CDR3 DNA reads TGTGCCAGCAGCCCCGGGACAGGGGACGGAGATACGCAGTATTTT.

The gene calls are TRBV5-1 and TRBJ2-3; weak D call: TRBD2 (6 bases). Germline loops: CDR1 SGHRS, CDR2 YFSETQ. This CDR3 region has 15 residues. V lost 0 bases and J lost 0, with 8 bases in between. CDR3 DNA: TGCGCCAGCAGCTTGGTTGGGGGGAGCACAGATACGCAGTATTTT. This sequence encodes CASSLVGGSTDTQYF.

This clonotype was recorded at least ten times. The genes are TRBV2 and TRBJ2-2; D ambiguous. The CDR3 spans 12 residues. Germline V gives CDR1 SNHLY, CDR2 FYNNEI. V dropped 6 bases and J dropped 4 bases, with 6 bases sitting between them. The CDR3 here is CASRGTTGELFF. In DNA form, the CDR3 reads TGTGCCAGCAGAGGTACCACCGGGGAGCTGTTTTTT.

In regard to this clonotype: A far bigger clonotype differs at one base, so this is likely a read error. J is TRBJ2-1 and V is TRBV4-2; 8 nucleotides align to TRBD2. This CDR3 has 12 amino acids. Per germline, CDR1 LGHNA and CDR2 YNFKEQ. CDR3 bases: TGTGCCAGCAGGTTAGCGGGGAATGAGCAGCTCTTC. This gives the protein CASRLAGNEQLF.

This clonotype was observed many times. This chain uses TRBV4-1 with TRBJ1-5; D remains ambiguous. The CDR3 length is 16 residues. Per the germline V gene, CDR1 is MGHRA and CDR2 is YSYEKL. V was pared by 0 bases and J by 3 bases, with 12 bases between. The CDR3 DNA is TGCGCCAGCAGCCAAGATGTTCTTTTGGTCAATCAGCCCCAGCATTTT. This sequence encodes CASSQDVLLVNQPQHF.

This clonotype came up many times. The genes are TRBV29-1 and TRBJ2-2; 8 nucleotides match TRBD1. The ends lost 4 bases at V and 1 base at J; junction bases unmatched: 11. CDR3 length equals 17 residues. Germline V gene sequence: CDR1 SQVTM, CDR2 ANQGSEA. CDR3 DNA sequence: TGCAGCGTTGGAAGGGCAGGGGGCAGCGGGAACACCGGGGAGCTGTTTTTT. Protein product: CSVGRAGGSGNTGELFF.

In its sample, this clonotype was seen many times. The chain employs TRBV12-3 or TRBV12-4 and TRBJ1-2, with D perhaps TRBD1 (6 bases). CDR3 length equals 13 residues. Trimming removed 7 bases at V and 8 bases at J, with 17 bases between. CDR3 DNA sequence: TGTGCCAGCACTTCCCAGGGACACAGGGGCTACACCTTC. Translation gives CASTSQGHRGYTF.

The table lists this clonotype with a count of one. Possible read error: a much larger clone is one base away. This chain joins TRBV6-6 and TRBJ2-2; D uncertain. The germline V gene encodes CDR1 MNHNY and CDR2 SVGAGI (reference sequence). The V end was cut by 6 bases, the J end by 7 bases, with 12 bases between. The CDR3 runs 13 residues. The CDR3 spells CASSRLRNGELFF. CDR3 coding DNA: TGTGCCAGCAGCCGTCTTAGGAACGGGGAGCTGTTTTTT.

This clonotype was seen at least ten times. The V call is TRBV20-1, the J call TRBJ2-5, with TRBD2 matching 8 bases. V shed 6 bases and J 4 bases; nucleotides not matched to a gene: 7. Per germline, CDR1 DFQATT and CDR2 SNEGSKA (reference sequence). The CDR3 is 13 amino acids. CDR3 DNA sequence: TGCAGTGCCCTCGGGGGGGCCCCAGAGACCCAGTACTTC. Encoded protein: CSALGGAPETQYF.

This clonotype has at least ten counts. The CDR3 loop is CASSQASYEQYF. For the CDR3, the DNA is TGTGCCAGCAGCCAAGCAAGCTACGAGCAGTACTTC. The chain carries TRBV3-1 and TRBJ2-7, with D unclear. Germline V gene data show CDR1 as LGHDT and CDR2 as YNNKEL (reference sequence). V was cut by 1 base and J by 3 bases, with 4 bases left in between. The CDR3 covers 12 residues.

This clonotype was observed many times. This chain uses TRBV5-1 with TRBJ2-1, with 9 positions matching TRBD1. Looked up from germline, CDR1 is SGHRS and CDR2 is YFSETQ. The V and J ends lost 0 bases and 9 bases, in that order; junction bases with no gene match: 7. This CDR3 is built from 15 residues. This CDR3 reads CASSLAGQGVAEQFF. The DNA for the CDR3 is TGCGCCAGCAGCTTGGCGGGACAGGGTGTTGCTGAGCAGTTCTTC.

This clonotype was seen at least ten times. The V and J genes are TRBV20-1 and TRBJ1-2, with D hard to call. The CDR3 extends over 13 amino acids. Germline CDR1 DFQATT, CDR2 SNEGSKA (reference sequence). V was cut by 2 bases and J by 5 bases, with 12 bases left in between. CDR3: CSARQAAVYGYTF. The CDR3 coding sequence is TGCAGTGCTAGACAGGCAGCGGTTTATGGCTACACCTTC.

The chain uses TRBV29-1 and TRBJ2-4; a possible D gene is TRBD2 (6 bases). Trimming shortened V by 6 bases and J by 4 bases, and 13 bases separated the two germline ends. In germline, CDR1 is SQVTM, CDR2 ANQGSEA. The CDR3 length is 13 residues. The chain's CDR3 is CSVHLREKNIQYF. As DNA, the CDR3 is TGCAGCGTCCATCTTCGGGAGAAAAACATTCAGTACTTC. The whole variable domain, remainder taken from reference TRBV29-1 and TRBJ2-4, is SAVISQKPSRDICQRGTSLTIQCQVDSQVTMMFWYRQQPGQSLTLIATANQGSEATYESGFVIDKFPISRPNLTFSTLTVSNMSPEDSSIYLCSVHLREKNIQYFGAGTRLSVL.

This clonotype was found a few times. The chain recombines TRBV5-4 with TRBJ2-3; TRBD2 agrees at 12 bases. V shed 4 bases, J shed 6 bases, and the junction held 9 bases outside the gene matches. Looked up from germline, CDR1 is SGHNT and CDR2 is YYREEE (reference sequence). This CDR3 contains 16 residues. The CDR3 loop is CASSNRLAGDLDTQYF. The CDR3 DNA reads TGTGCCAGCAGCAACAGACTAGCGGGGGATCTGGATACGCAGTATTTT.

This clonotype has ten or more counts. The CDR3 coding sequence is TGCGCCAGCAGCCACGGACAGGGGGCGAACACCGGGGAGCTGTTTTTT. Translation gives CASSHGQGANTGELFF. The chain recombines TRBV4-1 with TRBJ2-2, with TRBD1 matching over 10 bases. This CDR3 region has 16 residues. The V gene end was trimmed by 3 bases and the J gene end by 0 bases; junction bases not matched to a gene: 1. CDR1 is MGHRA, CDR2 YSYEKL, per germline.

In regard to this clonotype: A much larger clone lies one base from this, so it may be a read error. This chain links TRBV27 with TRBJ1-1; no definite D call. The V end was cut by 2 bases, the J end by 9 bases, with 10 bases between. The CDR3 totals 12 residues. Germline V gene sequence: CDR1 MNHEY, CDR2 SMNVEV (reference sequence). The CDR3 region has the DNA TGTGCCAGCAGTTTAGCAGAAGGGCAAGCTTTCTTT. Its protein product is CASSLAEGQAFF.

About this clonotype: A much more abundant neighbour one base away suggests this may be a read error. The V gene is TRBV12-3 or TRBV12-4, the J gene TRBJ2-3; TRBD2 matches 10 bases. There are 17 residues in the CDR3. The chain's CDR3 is CASSVSALLAGSDTRYF. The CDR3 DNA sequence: TGTGCCAGCAGTGTAAGCGCGCTACTAGCGGGGTCGGATACGCGGTATTTT.

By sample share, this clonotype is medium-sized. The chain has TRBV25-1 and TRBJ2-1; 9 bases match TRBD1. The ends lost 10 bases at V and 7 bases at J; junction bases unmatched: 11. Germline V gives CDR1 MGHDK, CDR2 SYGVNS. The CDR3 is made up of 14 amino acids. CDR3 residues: CATLMTGGSNEQFF. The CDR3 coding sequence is TGTGCCACCCTTATGACAGGGGGGTCGAATGAGCAGTTCTTC.